A selection of T cell receptor beta chains follows, all from one sample in a study of cytomegalovirus exposure and HLA in healthy donors. Here immunoSEQ multiplex PCR was the method, and the copy in TCRdb shows in-frame clones only, minus some. This sample's table reports more than 45,000 clones. Sequencing was performed on PBMCs. The receptors originated from a woman in her thirties or forties in good health and CMV-seronegative. Each CDR3 is given with its conserved first and last residue. The order of the fields is V gene, D gene, J gene, CDR3 protein. A D gene is named only where the DNA matches it firmly.

V gene: TRBV6-5; D gene: TRBD1; J gene: TRBJ2-6; CDR3 protein: CASSNRGREANVLTF
V gene: TRBV7-9; D gene: TRBD2; J gene: TRBJ2-7; CDR3 protein: CASSRTPAGVRDEQYF
V gene: TRBV6-8; D gene: TRBD2; J gene: TRBJ2-3; CDR3 protein: CASHRLAGTSTDTQYF
V gene: TRBV5-6; D gene: TRBD2; J gene: TRBJ2-3; CDR3 protein: CASSLSGRRYTQYF
V gene: TRBV5-1; D gene: TRBD2; J gene: TRBJ2-1; CDR3 protein: CASSLDYGTTDNEQFF
V gene: TRBV2; D gene: NA; J gene: TRBJ2-5; CDR3 protein: CASSEAPGGTQYF
V gene: TRBV4-2; D gene: TRBD1; J gene: TRBJ1-2; CDR3 protein: CASSRSQDRWVGYTF
V gene: TRBV9; D gene: NA; J gene: TRBJ2-3; CDR3 protein: CASSPEDNTQYF
V gene: TRBV29-1; D gene: TRBD2; J gene: TRBJ2-5; CDR3 protein: CSVRLAGGGETQYF
V gene: TRBV9; D gene: NA; J gene: TRBJ1-6; CDR3 protein: CASSGGGVSDRAPLHF
V gene: TRBV7-7; D gene: TRBD2; J gene: TRBJ2-1; CDR3 protein: CASSKLAGGPVYEQFF
V gene: TRBV5-1; D gene: NA; J gene: TRBJ1-1; CDR3 protein: CASSLDRLNTEAFF
V gene: TRBV4-1; D gene: TRBD2; J gene: TRBJ2-5; CDR3 protein: CASSLAGEGETQYF
V gene: TRBV6-4; D gene: TRBD1; J gene: TRBJ2-1; CDR3 protein: CASSEQGAKDEQFF
V gene: TRBV18; D gene: TRBD1; J gene: TRBJ1-5; CDR3 protein: CASSGTGGNQPQHF
V gene: TRBV28; D gene: NA; J gene: TRBJ2-3; CDR3 protein: CATPARSRGSSDTQYF
V gene: TRBV7-9; D gene: NA; J gene: TRBJ2-2; CDR3 protein: CASSSSVRGGELFF
V gene: TRBV30; D gene: NA; J gene: TRBJ2-3; CDR3 protein: CAWRRQGADTQYF
V gene: TRBV5-1; D gene: TRBD1; J gene: TRBJ1-2; CDR3 protein: CASSYPPGGLDGYTF
V gene: TRBV4-1; D gene: TRBD1; J gene: TRBJ1-3; CDR3 protein: CASSHEPGQGGRAGNTIYF
V gene: TRBV2; D gene: TRBD1; J gene: TRBJ1-2; CDR3 protein: CASRASGTGGGYTF
V gene: TRBV19; D gene: NA; J gene: TRBJ1-5; CDR3 protein: CASSIQGGNQPQHF
V gene: TRBV5-5; D gene: NA; J gene: TRBJ1-5; CDR3 protein: CASTLDGGGSNQPQHF
V gene: TRBV6-5; D gene: NA; J gene: TRBJ1-2; CDR3 protein: CASSRAGNYGYTF